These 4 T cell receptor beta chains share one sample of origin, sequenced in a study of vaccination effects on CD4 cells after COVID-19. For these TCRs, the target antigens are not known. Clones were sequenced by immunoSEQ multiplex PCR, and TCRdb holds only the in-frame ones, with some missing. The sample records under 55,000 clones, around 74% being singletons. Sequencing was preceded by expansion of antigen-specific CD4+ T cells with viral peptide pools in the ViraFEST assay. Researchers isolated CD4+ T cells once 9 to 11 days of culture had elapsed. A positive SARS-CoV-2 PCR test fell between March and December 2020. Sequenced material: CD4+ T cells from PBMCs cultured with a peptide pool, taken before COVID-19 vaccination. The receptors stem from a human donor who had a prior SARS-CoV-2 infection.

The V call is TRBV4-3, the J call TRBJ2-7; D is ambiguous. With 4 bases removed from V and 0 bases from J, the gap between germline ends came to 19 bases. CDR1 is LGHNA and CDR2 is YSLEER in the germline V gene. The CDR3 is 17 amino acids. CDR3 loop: CASSPHPQDASSYEQYF. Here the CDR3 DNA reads TGCGCCAGCAGCCCGCATCCCCAGGACGCGAGCTCCTACGAGCAGTACTTC.

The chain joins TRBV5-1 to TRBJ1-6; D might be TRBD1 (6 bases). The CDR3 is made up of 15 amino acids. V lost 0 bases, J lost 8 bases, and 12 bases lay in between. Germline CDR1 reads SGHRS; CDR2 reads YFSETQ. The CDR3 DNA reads TGCGCCAGCAGCTTGGGGGGGGCTCTCGATTCACCCCTCCACTTT. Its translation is CASSLGGALDSPLHF.

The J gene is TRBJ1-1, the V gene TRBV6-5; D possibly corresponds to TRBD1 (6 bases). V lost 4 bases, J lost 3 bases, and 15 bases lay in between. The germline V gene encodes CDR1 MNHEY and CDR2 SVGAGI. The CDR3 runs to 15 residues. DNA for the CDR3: TGTGCCAGCAGTTCTAGGGGGGCCGGGGACACTGAAGCTTTCTTT. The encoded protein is CASSSRGAGDTEAFF.

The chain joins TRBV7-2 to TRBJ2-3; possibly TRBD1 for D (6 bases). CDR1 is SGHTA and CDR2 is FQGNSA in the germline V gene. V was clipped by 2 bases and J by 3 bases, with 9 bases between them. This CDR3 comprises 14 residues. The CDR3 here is CASSLFRGTDTQYF. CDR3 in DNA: TGTGCCAGCAGCTTATTTAGGGGGACAGATACGCAGTATTTT.